These 20 T cell receptor beta chains came from one sample sequenced in a study of blood T cell repertoires in COVID-19. Sequenced by immunoSEQ multiplex PCR; TCRdb stores in-frame clones only, minus some. This table holds some 300,000 clones, around 84% found once. The material sequenced was PBMCs or T cells enriched from blood (not recorded which). These TCRs come from a man aged 25 to 40 who had recovered from COVID-19.

This chain links TRBV28 with TRBJ1-2, with D uncertain. CDR3 length equals 13 residues. Germline assignment: CDR1 MDHEN and CDR2 SYDVKM. V was trimmed by 3 bases and J by 3 bases, leaving 8 bases between them. In nucleotides, the CDR3 is TGTGCCAGCAGTTTGGAGGGCTACTATGGCTACACCTTC. This codes for CASSLEGYYGYTF.

The rearrangement uses TRBV2 and TRBJ2-4, with a weak D call TRBD1 (6 bases). This CDR3 has 12 amino acids. Germline V gene data show CDR1 as SNHLY and CDR2 as FYNNEI. The V end lost 7 bases, the J end lost 9 bases, and 13 bases lay between the germline ends. The CDR3 DNA is TGTGCCAGCAACTCCCAGGGGAGCATTCAGTACTTC. Translated: CASNSQGSIQYF.

The chain has TRBV29-1 and TRBJ2-5; 7 bases align to TRBD1. CDR3 length: 13 residues. Trimming cost V 6 bases and J 1 base; bases outside gene matches: 5. Germline CDR1 and CDR2: SQVTM and ANQGSEA. CDR3 DNA sequence: TGCAGCGTCGGACGGGACAGCCAAGAGACCCAGTACTTC. Translating it yields CSVGRDSQETQYF. The complete variable domain, with remaining parts taken from reference TRBV29-1 and TRBJ2-5, reads SAVISQKPSRDICQRGTSLTIQCQVDSQVTMMFWYRQQPGQSLTLIATANQGSEATYESGFVIDKFPISRPNLTFSTLTVSNMSPEDSSIYLCSVGRDSQETQYFGPGTRLLVL.

V gene TRBV5-1 combines with J gene TRBJ2-2; TRBD2 aligns across 12 bases. Unmatched junction bases numbered 5, after V lost 4 bases and J lost 7 bases. The CDR3 is 15 residues long. The germline V gene has CDR1 SGHRS and CDR2 YFSETQ. The CDR3 protein is CASSTGLAGRGELFF. The CDR3 nucleotides read TGCGCCAGCAGCACCGGACTAGCGGGGCGCGGGGAGCTGTTTTTT.

V usage is TRBV18 and J usage is TRBJ1-4; D unresolved. Germline V lookup: CDR1 KGHSH, CDR2 LQKENI. This CDR3 is 13 amino acids long. Trimming removed 4 bases at V and 7 bases at J, with 10 bases between. This CDR3 reads CASSLSGSEKLFF. In nucleotides, the CDR3 is TGTGCCAGCTCACTCTCGGGGAGTGAAAAACTGTTTTTT.

The chain employs TRBV9 and TRBJ2-5, with D possibly being TRBD1 (5 bases). V lost 4 bases and J lost 1, with 14 bases in between. Germline CDR1 SGDLS, CDR2 YYNGEE. The CDR3 sequence is 15 residues long. The CDR3 sequence: CASSLSGRAQETQYF. The CDR3 coding sequence is TGTGCCAGCAGCCTTTCGGGCAGGGCCCAAGAGACCCAGTACTTC.

V and J are TRBV19 and TRBJ2-3; weak D call: TRBD1 (6 bases). The length of the CDR3 is 17 residues. V gave up 3 bases and J gave up 2 bases, with 18 bases separating them. Per the germline V gene, CDR1 is LNHDA and CDR2 is SQIVND (reference sequence). The CDR3 nucleotides are TGTGCCAGTAGTATCCACCCAGGACAGTCGATCACAGATACGCAGTATTTT. Translated, it gives CASSIHPGQSITDTQYF.

V and J are TRBV4-1 and TRBJ1-6; the D gene is possibly TRBD1 (6 bases). The CDR3 runs 17 residues. The germline V and J ends were trimmed by 1 base and 4 bases, with 14 bases remaining between them. Germline CDR1 and CDR2: MGHRA and YSYEKL. CDR3 in amino acids: CASSQVAGRGYNSPLHF. In DNA, the CDR3 is TGCGCCAGCAGCCAAGTTGCTGGCAGGGGTTATAATTCACCCCTCCACTTT.

V usage is TRBV6-4 and J usage is TRBJ2-5; no clear D gene. Deletions cut 7 bases from V and 5 bases from J, with 11 bases between. The germline V gene has CDR1 MRHNA and CDR2 SNTAGT. The CDR3 length is 12 residues. CDR3 sequence (DNA): TGTGCCAGCACCTTCCCGTCGGAGACCCAGTACTTC. It codes for CASTFPSETQYF.

The table lists this clone with a count of one. This chain links TRBV18 with TRBJ1-2, with TRBD1 matching 8 bases. This CDR3 has 15 amino acids. CDR1 and CDR2 from the germline V gene are KGHSH and LQKENI. Trimming at V came to 3 bases and at J to 0 bases, leaving 3 bases not matched to a gene. The CDR3 reads CASSPGQASNYGYTF. The CDR3 bases are TGTGCCAGCTCACCGGGACAGGCATCTAACTATGGCTACACCTTC.

This rearrangement joins TRBV6-5 to TRBJ2-3, with 7 positions matching TRBD1. Looked up from germline, CDR1 is MNHEY and CDR2 is SVGAGI. Losses at the gene ends were 7 bases for V and 3 bases for J; bases not matched to a gene: 1. The CDR3 has 12 residues. CDR3 nucleotide sequence: TGTGCCAGCAAGGGGGCTACAGATACGCAGTATTTT. Translating gives CASKGATDTQYF.

The chain links TRBV2 to TRBJ2-7, with TRBD1 identical over 11 bases. V was clipped by 6 bases and J by 4 bases; unmatched bases: 5. The CDR3 has 14 amino acids. Per germline, CDR1 SNHLY and CDR2 FYNNEI. CDR3: CASSRDRGYYEQYF. In DNA, the CDR3 is TGTGCCAGCAGCCGGGACAGGGGGTATTACGAGCAGTACTTC.

The V gene is TRBV4-1, the J gene TRBJ1-1, with D possibly TRBD1 on 6 matching bases. Germline V gene sequence: CDR1 MGHRA, CDR2 YSYEKL. CDR3 length: 13 residues. Between the trimmed V and J ends, which lost 4 bases and 8 bases, there was a span of 14 bases. In nucleotides, the CDR3 is TGCGCCAGCAGCCCCCGGCCGGACAGAGAAGCTTTCTTT. Protein sequence: CASSPRPDREAFF.

The chain has TRBV7-2 and TRBJ2-3, with 11 bases fitting TRBD2. Per the germline V gene, CDR1 is SGHTA and CDR2 is FQGNSA. The CDR3 runs to 16 residues. The V and J ends lost 0 bases and 11 bases, in that order; junction bases with no gene match: 10. DNA of the CDR3: TGTGCCAGCAGCTTAGCGGCTAGCGGGAGGCCCACCATGCAGTATTTT. Its protein is CASSLAASGRPTMQYF. Variable domain in full (rest from reference TRBV7-2 and TRBJ2-3): GAGVSQSPSNKVTEKGKDVELRCDPISGHTALYWYRQSLGQGLEFLIYFQGNSAPDKSGLPSDRFSAERTGGSVSTLTIQRTQQEDSAVYLCASSLAASGRPTMQYFGPGTRLTVL.

With regard to this clone: The identical CDR3 is also encoded by other nucleotide sequences in the sample. The chain is built from TRBV5-1 and TRBJ2-5; D is possibly TRBD1 (7 bases). Germline V gene lookup returns CDR1 SGHRS and CDR2 YFSETQ. This CDR3 has 14 residues. Trimming removed 4 bases from V and 1 base from J, with 11 bases in between. CDR3 protein: CASSRGDSQETQYF. Written as DNA, the CDR3 is TGCGCCAGCAGCAGGGGGGACAGCCAAGAGACCCAGTACTTC.

The J gene is TRBJ2-5, the V gene TRBV9; the D is unclear. The V gene lost 0 bases and the J gene lost 5 bases, with 17 bases spanning the gap. Per the germline V gene, CDR1 is SGDLS and CDR2 is YYNGEE. The CDR3 has 16 amino acids. In DNA, the CDR3 is TGTGCCAGCAGCGTAGGCGGCGGAACCTCCGGGGAGACCCAGTACTTC. It is translated as CASSVGGGTSGETQYF.

J is TRBJ2-5 and V is TRBV5-6; TRBD1 matches at 12 bases. V dropped 4 bases and J dropped 5; count of bases not matched to a gene: 6. The length of the CDR3 is 15 residues. Germline assignment: CDR1 SGHDT and CDR2 YYEEEE. For the CDR3, the DNA is TGTGCCAGCAGCCTGGGACAGGGGGCTCTGGAGACCCAGTACTTC. As protein: CASSLGQGALETQYF.

The rearrangement joins TRBV7-9 to TRBJ2-3; D is perhaps TRBD2 (5 bases). This CDR3 comprises 15 residues. Germline CDR1 reads SEHNR; CDR2 reads FQNEAQ (reference sequence). V lost 5 bases, J lost 0 bases, and 12 bases lay in between. The CDR3 spells CASSPRADSTDTQYF. The CDR3 nucleotides are TGTGCCAGCAGCCCTCGAGCGGATAGCACAGATACGCAGTATTTT.

The J gene is TRBJ2-2, the V gene TRBV3-1 (or the pseudogene TRBV3-2); 7 bases agree with TRBD2. From germline, CDR1 is LGHDT and CDR2 YNNKEL (reference sequence). The CDR3 loop spans 14 amino acids. The trim removed 1 base at V and 4 bases at J, leaving 0 bases unmatched. The CDR3 sequence is CASSQGTSTGELFF. Written as DNA, the CDR3 is TGTGCCAGCAGCCAAGGGACTAGCACCGGGGAGCTGTTTTTT.

The count of this clone is one. The CDR3 DNA reads TGTGCCAGCATCAAGGGAGACACGGACTACGAGCAGTACTTC. This translates into CASIKGDTDYEQYF. This chain uses TRBV6-5 with TRBJ2-7, with D perhaps TRBD2 (5 bases). Trimming took 7 bases from V and 3 from J, leaving 16 bases between them. This CDR3 has 14 residues. Germline V lookup: CDR1 MNHEY, CDR2 SVGAGI.